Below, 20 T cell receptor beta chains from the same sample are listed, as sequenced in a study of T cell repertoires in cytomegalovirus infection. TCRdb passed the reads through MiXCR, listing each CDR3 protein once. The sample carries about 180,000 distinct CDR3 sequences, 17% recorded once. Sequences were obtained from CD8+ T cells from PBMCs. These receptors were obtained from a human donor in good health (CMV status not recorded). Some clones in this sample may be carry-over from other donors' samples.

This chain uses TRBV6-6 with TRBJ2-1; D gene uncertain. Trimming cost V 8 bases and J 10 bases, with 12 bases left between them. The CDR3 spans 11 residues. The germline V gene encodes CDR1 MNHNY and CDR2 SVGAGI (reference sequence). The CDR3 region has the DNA TGTGCCAGCCTCTTCGCAGCGGAGCAGTTCTTC. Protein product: CASLFAAEQFF.

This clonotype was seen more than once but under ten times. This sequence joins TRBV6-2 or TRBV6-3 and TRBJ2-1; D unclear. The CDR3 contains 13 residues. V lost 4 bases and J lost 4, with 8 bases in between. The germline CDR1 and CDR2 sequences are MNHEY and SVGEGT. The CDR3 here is CASSSTEYNEQFF. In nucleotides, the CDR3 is TGTGCCAGCAGTTCCACAGAATACAATGAGCAGTTCTTC.

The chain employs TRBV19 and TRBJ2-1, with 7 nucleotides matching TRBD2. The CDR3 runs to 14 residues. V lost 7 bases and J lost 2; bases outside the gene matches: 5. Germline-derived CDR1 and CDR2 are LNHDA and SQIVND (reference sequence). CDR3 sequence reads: CASNVGGTYNEQFF. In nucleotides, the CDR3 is TGTGCCAGTAATGTCGGGGGGACCTACAATGAGCAGTTCTTC. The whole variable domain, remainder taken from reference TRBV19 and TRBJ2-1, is DGGITQSPKYLFRKEGQNVTLSCEQNLNHDAMYWYRQDPGQGLRLIYYSQIVNDFQKGDIAEGYSVSREKKESFPLTVTSAQKNPTAFYLCASNVGGTYNEQFFGPGTRLTVL.

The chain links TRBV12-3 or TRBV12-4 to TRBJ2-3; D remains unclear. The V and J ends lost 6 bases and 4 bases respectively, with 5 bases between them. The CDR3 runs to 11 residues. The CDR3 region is CASSQADTQYF. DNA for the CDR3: TGTGCCAGCAGCCAGGCAGATACGCAGTATTTT.

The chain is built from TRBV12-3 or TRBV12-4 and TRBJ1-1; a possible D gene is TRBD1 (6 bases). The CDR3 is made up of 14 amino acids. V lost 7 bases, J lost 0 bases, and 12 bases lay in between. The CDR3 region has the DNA TGTGCCAGCACCAGAGGGACATTGAACACTGAAGCTTTCTTT. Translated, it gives CASTRGTLNTEAFF.

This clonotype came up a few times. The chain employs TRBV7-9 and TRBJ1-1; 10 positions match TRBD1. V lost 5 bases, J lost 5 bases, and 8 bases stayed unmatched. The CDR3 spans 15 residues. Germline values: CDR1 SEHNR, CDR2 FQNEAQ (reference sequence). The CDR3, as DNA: TGTGCCAGCAGCCTCCCCCGGACAGGGGGGACTGAAGCTTTCTTT. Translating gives CASSLPRTGGTEAFF.

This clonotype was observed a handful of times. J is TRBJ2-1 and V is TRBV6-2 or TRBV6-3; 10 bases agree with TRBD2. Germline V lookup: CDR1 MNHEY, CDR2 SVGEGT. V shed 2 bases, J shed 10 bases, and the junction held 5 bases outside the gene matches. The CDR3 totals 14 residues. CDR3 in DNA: TGTGCCAGCAGTTACAGCGGGGGGGCCTACGAGCAGTTCTTC. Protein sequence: CASSYSGGAYEQFF.

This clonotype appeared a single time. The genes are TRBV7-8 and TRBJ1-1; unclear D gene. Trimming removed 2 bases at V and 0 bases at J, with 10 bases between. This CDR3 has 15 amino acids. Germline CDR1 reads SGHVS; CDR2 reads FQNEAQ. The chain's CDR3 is CASSLIGPLNTEAFF. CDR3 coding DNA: TGTGCCAGCAGCTTAATCGGACCCTTGAACACTGAAGCTTTCTTT.

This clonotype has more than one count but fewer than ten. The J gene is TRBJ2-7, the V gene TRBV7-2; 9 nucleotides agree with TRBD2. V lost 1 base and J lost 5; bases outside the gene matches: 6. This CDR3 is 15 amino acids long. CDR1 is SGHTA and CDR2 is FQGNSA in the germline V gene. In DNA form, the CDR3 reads TGTGCCAGCAGCTTAGGTTATAGCGGGGGCAACGAGCAGTACTTC. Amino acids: CASSLGYSGGNEQYF.

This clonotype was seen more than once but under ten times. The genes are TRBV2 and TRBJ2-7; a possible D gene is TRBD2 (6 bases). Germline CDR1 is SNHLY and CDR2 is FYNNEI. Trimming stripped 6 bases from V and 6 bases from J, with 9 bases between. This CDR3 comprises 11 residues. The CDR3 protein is CASRMGGEQYF. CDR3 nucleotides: TGTGCCAGCAGAATGGGGGGCGAGCAGTACTTC. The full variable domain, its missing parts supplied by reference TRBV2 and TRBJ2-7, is EPEVTQTPSHQVTQMGQEVILRCVPISNHLYFYWYRQILGQKVEFLVSFYNNEISEKSEIFDDQFSVERPDGSNFTLKIRSTKLEDSAMYFCASRMGGEQYFGPGTRLTVT.

CDR3 sequence (DNA): TGTGCCAGCAGCTCCCTGACAGGAAACTATGGCTACACCTTC. This sequence encodes CASSSLTGNYGYTF. J is TRBJ1-2 and V is TRBV13; D possibly corresponds to TRBD1 (6 bases). With 4 bases removed from V and 2 bases from J, the gap between germline ends came to 11 bases. CDR1 and CDR2 (germline): PRHDT, FYEKMQ (reference sequence). The CDR3 is made up of 14 amino acids.

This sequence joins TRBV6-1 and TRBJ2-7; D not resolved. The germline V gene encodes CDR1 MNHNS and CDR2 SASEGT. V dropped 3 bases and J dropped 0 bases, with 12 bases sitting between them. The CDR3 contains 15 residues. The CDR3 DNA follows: TGTGCCAGCAGTGACATCCTACAGAGCTCCTACGAGCAGTACTTC. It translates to CASSDILQSSYEQYF.

The CDR3 nucleotides read TGTGCCAGCTTCCTGGGCCGAGATTCCCATCAGGACAGGAGGAGCTCTGGAAACACCATATATTTT. Translating it yields CASFLGRDSHQDRRSSGNTIYF. The chain combines TRBV6-2 or TRBV6-3 with TRBJ1-3; 7 positions agree with TRBD1. CDR1 MNHEY and CDR2 SVGEGT come from the germline V gene. The CDR3 runs to 22 residues. The trim removed 8 bases at V and 0 bases at J, leaving 28 bases unmatched.

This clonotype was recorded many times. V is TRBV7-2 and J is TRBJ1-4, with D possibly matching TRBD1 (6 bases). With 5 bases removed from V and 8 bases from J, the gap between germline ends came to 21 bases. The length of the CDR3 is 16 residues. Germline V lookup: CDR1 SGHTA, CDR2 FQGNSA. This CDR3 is CASSPTGEGYREKLFF. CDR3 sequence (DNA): TGTGCCAGCAGCCCGACAGGAGAGGGATATCGGGAAAAACTGTTTTTT. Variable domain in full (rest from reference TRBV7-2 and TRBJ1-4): GAGVSQSPSNKVTEKGKDVELRCDPISGHTALYWYRQSLGQGLEFLIYFQGNSAPDKSGLPSDRFSAERTGGSVSTLTIQRTQQEDSAVYLCASSPTGEGYREKLFFGSGTQLSVL.

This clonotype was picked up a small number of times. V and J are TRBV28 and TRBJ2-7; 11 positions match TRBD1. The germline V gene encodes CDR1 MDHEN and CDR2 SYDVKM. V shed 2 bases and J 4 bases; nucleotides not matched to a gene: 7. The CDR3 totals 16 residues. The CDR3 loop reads CASSLRTGGIGYEQYF. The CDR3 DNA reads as TGTGCCAGCAGTTTAAGGACAGGGGGCATCGGGTACGAGCAGTACTTC.

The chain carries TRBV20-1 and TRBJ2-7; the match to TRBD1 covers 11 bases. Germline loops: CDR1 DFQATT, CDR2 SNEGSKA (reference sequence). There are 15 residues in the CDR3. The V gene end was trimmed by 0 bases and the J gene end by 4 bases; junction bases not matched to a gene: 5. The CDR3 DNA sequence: TGCAGTGCTAGAGAAGAGGACAGGGGGCTGTACGAGCAGTACTTC. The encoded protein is CSAREEDRGLYEQYF.

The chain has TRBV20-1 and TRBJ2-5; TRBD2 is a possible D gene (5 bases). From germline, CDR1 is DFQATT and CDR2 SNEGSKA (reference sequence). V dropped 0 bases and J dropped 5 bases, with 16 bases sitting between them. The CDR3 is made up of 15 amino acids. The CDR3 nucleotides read TGCAGTGCTAGAGACCCGGGGTTAATAGAGGAGACCCAGTACTTC. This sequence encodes CSARDPGLIEETQYF.

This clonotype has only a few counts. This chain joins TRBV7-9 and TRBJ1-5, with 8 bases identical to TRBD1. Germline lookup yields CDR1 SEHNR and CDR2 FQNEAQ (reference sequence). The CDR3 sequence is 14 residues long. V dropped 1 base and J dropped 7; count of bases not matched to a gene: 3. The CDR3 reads CASSLGQGLQPQHF. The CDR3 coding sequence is TGTGCCAGCAGCTTAGGACAGGGGCTGCAGCCCCAGCATTTT.

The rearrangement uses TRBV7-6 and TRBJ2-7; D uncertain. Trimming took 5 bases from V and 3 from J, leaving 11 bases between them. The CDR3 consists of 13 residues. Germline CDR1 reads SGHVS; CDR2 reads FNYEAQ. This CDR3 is CASSPGLLYEQYF. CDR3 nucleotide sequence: TGTGCCAGCAGCCCCGGCCTGCTCTACGAGCAGTACTTC.

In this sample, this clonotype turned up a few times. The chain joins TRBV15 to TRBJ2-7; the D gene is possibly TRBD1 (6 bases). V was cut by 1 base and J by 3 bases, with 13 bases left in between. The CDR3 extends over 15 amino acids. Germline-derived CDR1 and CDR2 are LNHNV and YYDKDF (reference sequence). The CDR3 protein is CATSRGRGYDYEQYF. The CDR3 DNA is TGTGCCACCAGCAGAGGTAGGGGGTACGACTACGAGCAGTACTTC. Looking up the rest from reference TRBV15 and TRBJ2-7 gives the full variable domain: DAMVIQNPRYQVTQFGKPVTLSCSQTLNHNVMYWYQQKSSQAPKLLFHYYDKDFNNEADTPDNFQSRRPNTSFCFLDIRSPGLGDTAMYLCATSRGRGYDYEQYFGPGTRLTVT.